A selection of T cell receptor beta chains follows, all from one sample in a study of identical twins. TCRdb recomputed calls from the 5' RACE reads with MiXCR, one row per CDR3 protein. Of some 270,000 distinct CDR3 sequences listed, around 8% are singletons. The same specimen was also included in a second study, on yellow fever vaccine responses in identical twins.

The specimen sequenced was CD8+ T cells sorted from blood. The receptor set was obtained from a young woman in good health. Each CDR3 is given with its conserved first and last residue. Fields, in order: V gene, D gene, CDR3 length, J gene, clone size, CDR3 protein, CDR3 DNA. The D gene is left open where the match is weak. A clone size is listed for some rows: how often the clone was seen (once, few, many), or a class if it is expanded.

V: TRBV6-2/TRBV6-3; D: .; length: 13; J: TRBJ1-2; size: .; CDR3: CASSYGSRYGYTF; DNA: TGTGCCAGCAGTTACGGCAGTCGTTATGGCTACACCTTC
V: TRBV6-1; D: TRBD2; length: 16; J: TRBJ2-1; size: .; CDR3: CASGLAGADSYNEQFF; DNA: TGTGCCAGCGGACTAGCGGGAGCAGACTCCTACAATGAGCAGTTCTTC
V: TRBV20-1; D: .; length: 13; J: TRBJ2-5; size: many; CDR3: CSARDLGQETQYF; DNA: TGCAGTGCTAGAGATTTAGGGCAAGAGACCCAGTACTTC
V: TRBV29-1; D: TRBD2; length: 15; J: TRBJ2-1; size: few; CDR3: CSVDLGLAEYNEQFF; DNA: TGCAGCGTGGACTTGGGACTAGCGGAGTACAATGAGCAGTTCTTC
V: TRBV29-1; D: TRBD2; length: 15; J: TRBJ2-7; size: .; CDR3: CSVGLAGAVLHEQYF; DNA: TGCAGCGTTGGTCTAGCGGGAGCCGTATTGCACGAGCAGTACTTC
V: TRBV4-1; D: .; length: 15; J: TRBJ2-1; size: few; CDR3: CASSQESGSYNEQFF; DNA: TGCGCCAGCAGCCAAGAGAGCGGCTCCTACAATGAGCAGTTCTTC
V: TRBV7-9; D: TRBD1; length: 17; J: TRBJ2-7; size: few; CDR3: CASSPREPGQALFEQYF; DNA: TGTGCCAGCAGCCCGCGCGAACCGGGACAGGCTCTTTTCGAGCAGTACTTC
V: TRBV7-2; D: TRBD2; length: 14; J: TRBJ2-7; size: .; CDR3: CASSLGIAGYEQYF; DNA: TGTGCCAGCAGCTTAGGGATAGCGGGATACGAGCAGTACTTC
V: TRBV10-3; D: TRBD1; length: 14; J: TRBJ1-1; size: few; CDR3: CAISQGAPNTEAFF; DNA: TGTGCCATCAGCCAGGGGGCACCGAACACTGAAGCTTTCTTT
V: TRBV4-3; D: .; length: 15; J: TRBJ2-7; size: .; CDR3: CASSQEWTETYEQYF; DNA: TGCGCCAGCAGCCAAGAATGGACGGAGACCTACGAGCAGTACTTC
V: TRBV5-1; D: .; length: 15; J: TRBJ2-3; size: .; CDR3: CASSLRGAIKDTQYF; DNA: TGCGCCAGCAGCTTGCGGGGGGCCATCAAAGATACGCAGTATTTT
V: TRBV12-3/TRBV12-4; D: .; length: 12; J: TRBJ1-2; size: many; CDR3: CASSEGDYGYTF; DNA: TGTGCCAGCAGTGAGGGGGACTATGGCTACACCTTC
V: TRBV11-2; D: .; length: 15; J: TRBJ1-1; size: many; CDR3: CASSLEGHLNTEAFF; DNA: TGTGCCAGCAGCTTAGAGGGACACTTGAACACTGAAGCTTTCTTT
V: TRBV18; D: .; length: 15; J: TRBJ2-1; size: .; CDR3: CASSPPRGTINEQFF; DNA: TGTGCCAGCTCACCACCGAGAGGGACAATAAATGAGCAGTTCTTC
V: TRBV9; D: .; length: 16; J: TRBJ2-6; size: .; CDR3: CATSVVGDSGANVLTF; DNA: TGTGCCACCAGCGTAGTAGGGGACTCTGGGGCCAACGTCCTGACTTTC
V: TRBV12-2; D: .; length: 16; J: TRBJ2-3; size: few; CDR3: CASRTWGEMGTDTQYF; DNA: TGTGCAAGTCGTACCTGGGGGGAGATGGGCACAGATACGCAGTATTTT
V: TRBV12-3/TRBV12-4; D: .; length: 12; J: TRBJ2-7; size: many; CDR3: CASSDGGYEQYF; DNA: TGTGCCAGCAGCGATGGGGGTTACGAGCAGTACTTC
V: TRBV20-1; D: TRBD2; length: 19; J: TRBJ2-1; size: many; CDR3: CSARGGTSGSQSSYNEQFF; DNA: TGCAGTGCTCGGGGGGGGACTAGCGGGAGCCAGAGCTCCTACAATGAGCAGTTCTTC
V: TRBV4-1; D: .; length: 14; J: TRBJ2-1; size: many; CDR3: CASSQGSRDNEQFF; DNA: TGCGCCAGCAGCCAAGGTTCAAGGGATAATGAGCAGTTCTTC
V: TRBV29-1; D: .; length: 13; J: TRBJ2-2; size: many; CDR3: CSVESVNTGELFF; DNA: TGCAGCGTTGAGTCAGTTAACACCGGGGAGCTGTTTTTT
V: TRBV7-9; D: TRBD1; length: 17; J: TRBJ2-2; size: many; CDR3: CATQDRVDVESPGELFF; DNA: TGTGCCACACAAGACAGGGTTGATGTTGAGAGCCCCGGGGAGCTGTTTTTT
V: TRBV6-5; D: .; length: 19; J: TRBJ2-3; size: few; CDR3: CASSYSVVTEHTGSDTQYF; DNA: TGTGCCAGCAGTTACTCGGTCGTGACCGAACACACGGGTTCAGATACGCAGTATTTT
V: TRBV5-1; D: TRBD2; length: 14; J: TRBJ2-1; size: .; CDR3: CASSLAGGLNEQFF; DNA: TGCGCCAGCAGTTTAGCGGGAGGACTCAATGAGCAGTTCTTC